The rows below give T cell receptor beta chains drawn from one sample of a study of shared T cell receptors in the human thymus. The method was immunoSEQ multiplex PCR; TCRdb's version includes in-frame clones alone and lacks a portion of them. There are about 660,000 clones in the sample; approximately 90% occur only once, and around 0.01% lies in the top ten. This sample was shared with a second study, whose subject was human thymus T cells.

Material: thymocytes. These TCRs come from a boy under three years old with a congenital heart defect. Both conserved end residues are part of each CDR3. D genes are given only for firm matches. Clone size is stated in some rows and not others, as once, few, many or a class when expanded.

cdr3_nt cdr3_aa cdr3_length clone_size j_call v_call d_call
TGTGCCAGCAGTTTAGCAGGCCCCTTCAATGAGCAGTTCTTC CASSLAGPFNEQFF 14 . TRBJ2-1 TRBV27 .
TGCGCCAGCAGCCAAGCCGGGGGGGAGGGCCGTGGGACCCAGTACTTC CASSQAGGEGRGTQYF 16 . TRBJ2-5 TRBV4-3 TRBD2
TGTGCCACCACCGACTCCGGGACAGAACGTTACGAGCAGTACTTC CATTDSGTERYEQYF 15 once TRBJ2-7 TRBV15 TRBD1
TGTGCCAGCAGCTCCTCCCGCTACGAGCAGTACTTC CASSSSRYEQYF 12 . TRBJ2-7 TRBV7-8 .
TGTGCCAGCAGCTGGGGGGACAGGGCATCGTCCTACGAGCAGTACTTC CASSWGDRASSYEQYF 16 . TRBJ2-7 TRBV7-2 TRBD1
TGTGCCAGCAGCTTAGATCTCGAGCGGGACTCCTACAATGAGCAGTTCTTC CASSLDLERDSYNEQFF 17 . TRBJ2-1 TRBV11-2 TRBD2
TGTGCCAGTAGGGTGTCCGGGGGGAAGAACTATGGCTACACCTTC CASRVSGGKNYGYTF 15 . TRBJ1-2 TRBV19 .
TGTGCCAGCAGTCCGGTGGGGGGGCCCACCGGGGAGCTGTTTTTT CASSPVGGPTGELFF 15 . TRBJ2-2 TRBV27 .
TGTGCCACCAGCAGCCTCCCGGGGGGGCGGGGAGGCACAGATACGCAGTATTTT CATSSLPGGRGGTDTQYF 18 . TRBJ2-3 TRBV15 TRBD2
TGTGCCAGCAGTCCCGTAGACAGGGGCAGCACAGATACGCAGTATTTT CASSPVDRGSTDTQYF 16 . TRBJ2-3 TRBV27 TRBD1
TGCAGCGTTGGGGCAGGGGGCCGCAGCACAGATACGCAGTATTTT CSVGAGGRSTDTQYF 15 . TRBJ2-3 TRBV29-1 TRBD1
TGTGCCAGCAGTTGCCGGGGGAGCACAGATACGCAGTATTTT CASSCRGSTDTQYF 14 . TRBJ2-3 TRBV6-5 .
TGTGCCATCAGTGCTCACGCTCGGCAGCGGGAGCGAGGCCCCAAAAACATTCAGTACTTC CAISAHARQRERGPKNIQYF 20 . TRBJ2-4 TRBV10-3 TRBD2
TGCGCCAGCAGCTTGGCCGGGGGGCTAGCGGGCGAATACAATGAGCAGTTCTTC CASSLAGGLAGEYNEQFF 18 . TRBJ2-1 TRBV5-1 TRBD2
TGTGCCACCAGCAGCGTGGGACCAGCGGGGGAGACCCAGTACTTC CATSSVGPAGETQYF 15 . TRBJ2-5 TRBV15 TRBD2
TGCGCCAGCAGCCAAGATCTGACTAGCGGGAGCGATATCTTCGATGAGCAGTTCTTC CASSQDLTSGSDIFDEQFF 19 . TRBJ2-1 TRBV4-3 TRBD2
TGTGCCAGTAGTCCCTCCCCCGACAGGGATGTTGAAGCTTTCTTT CASSPSPDRDVEAFF 15 . TRBJ1-1 TRBV19 TRBD1
TGCGCCAGCAGTGGACTAGCGGGAGATGAGCAGTTCTTC CASSGLAGDEQFF 13 . TRBJ2-1 TRBV10-2 TRBD2
TGTGCCAGCAGCCAAGACCTCCGGGTTTTCGAGACCCAGTACTTC CASSQDLRVFETQYF 15 . TRBJ2-5 TRBV4-2 .
TGTGCCAGCAGTTTCTTGACAGGCCCACCCTACGAGCAGTACTTC CASSFLTGPPYEQYF 15 . TRBJ2-7 TRBV27 .
TGTGCCAGCGGCTGTAGCGGCGAGCAGTTCTTC CASGCSGEQFF 11 . TRBJ2-1 TRBV5-8 .
TGTGCCAGCAGCCCTACGTCCTCCGTCCTGGACGAGCAGTACTTC CASSPTSSVLDEQYF 15 . TRBJ2-7 TRBV9 .
TGTGCCAGCTGCCGGGACAGGGAATTGAGTGGCTACACCTTC CASCRDRELSGYTF 14 . TRBJ1-2 TRBV28 TRBD1
TGTGCCAGCAGTAGGCGGAAAAGCACAGATACGCAGTATTTT CASSRRKSTDTQYF 14 . TRBJ2-3 TRBV27 .
TGTGCCAGCAGCTTGACAGGGGGCCAAGGCCCCATGAACACTGAAGCTTTCTTT CASSLTGGQGPMNTEAFF 18 . TRBJ1-1 TRBV5-4 TRBD1
TGTGCCAGCACGCCGACAGGGTCGGAGACCCAGTACTTC CASTPTGSETQYF 13 . TRBJ2-5 TRBV6-5 TRBD1
TGTGCCTGTCTAGCGGGAGACAAAAACATTCAGTACTTC CACLAGDKNIQYF 13 . TRBJ2-4 TRBV30 TRBD2
TGCGCCAGCCTCTCCGGGACAGGGTACACCGGGGAGCTGTTTTTT CASLSGTGYTGELFF 15 . TRBJ2-2 TRBV5-1 TRBD1
TGTGCCAGCAGTTCTCCGAGGGGGCTCATAGGACATGAGCAGTTCTTC CASSSPRGLIGHEQFF 16 . TRBJ2-1 TRBV27 TRBD1
TGCGCCAGCAGCCACAGACAGGGGGCCGACTACGAGCAGTACTTC CASSHRQGADYEQYF 15 . TRBJ2-7 TRBV4-1 TRBD1
TGCGCCAGCAGTGAGAGACTCCCGTGGAATACTAATGAAAAACTGTTTTTT CASSERLPWNTNEKLFF 17 . TRBJ1-4 TRBV10-2 .
TGTGCCAGCAGCTCCCAGGGGGACCACGAGCAGTACTTC CASSSQGDHEQYF 13 . TRBJ2-7 TRBV11-3 TRBD1
TGCGCCATCCGCGTGGGGACAGACTACGAGCAGTACTTC CAIRVGTDYEQYF 13 . TRBJ2-7 TRBV10-2 TRBD1
TGTGCCAGCAGCTTAATAGCGGGAGATAGGGCCAAAAACATTCAGTACTTC CASSLIAGDRAKNIQYF 17 . TRBJ2-4 TRBV11-3 TRBD2
TGTGCCAGCTCACCGTCCGGCGGGAACACTGAAGCTTTCTTT CASSPSGGNTEAFF 14 . TRBJ1-1 TRBV18 .
TGCGCCAGCAGGCCGGGACAGGGGTATACTAACTATGGCTACACCTTC CASRPGQGYTNYGYTF 16 . TRBJ1-2 TRBV10-2 TRBD1
TGTGCCAGCAGCTTGGACTGGGACAGGGGACCGCCGTACAATGAGCAGTTCTTC CASSLDWDRGPPYNEQFF 18 . TRBJ2-1 TRBV5-6 TRBD1
TGTGCCAGCATCCCGCCACCGGGACAGGGATTTAACGAGCAGTACTTC CASIPPPGQGFNEQYF 16 once TRBJ2-7 TRBV28 TRBD1
TGTGCCAGCAGGATTCTGAGGCCTGTCGAGCAGTACTTC CASRILRPVEQYF 13 once TRBJ2-7 TRBV6-5 .
TGTGCCACCGGGACAGGGCAATCTGGAAACACCATATATTTT CATGTGQSGNTIYF 14 . TRBJ1-3 TRBV7-2 TRBD1
TGTGCCAGCAGCCCCAGGGGGGCTTGGGAGACCCAGTACTTC CASSPRGAWETQYF 14 . TRBJ2-5 TRBV7-2 .
TGCGCCAGCAGCACTAGCGGGAGGGCCACCTACAATGAGCAGTTCTTC CASSTSGRATYNEQFF 16 . TRBJ2-1 TRBV4-3 TRBD2
TGTGCCAGCAGCCCCCGCGCGGGAGGGGCGGGCACAGATACGCAGTATTTT CASSPRAGGAGTDTQYF 17 . TRBJ2-3 TRBV9 TRBD2
TGCGCCAGCAGCCAACGCCTAAGGGGGAGCGACAGCTCCTACAATGAGCAGTTCTTC CASSQRLRGSDSSYNEQFF 19 few TRBJ2-1 TRBV4-1 .
TGTGCCAGCAGCTTGACAGGGGTGAGCTCCTACGAGCAGTACTTC CASSLTGVSSYEQYF 15 once TRBJ2-7 TRBV5-4 TRBD1
TGTGCCATCAGCCCCGGACAGGTCAACTCTGGAAACACCATATATTTT CAISPGQVNSGNTIYF 16 . TRBJ1-3 TRBV10-3 TRBD1
TGCGCCAGCAGCTTGCCCCCCGGGACTAGCGGGAGGAGGTCCTACAATGAGCAGTTCTTC CASSLPPGTSGRRSYNEQFF 20 . TRBJ2-1 TRBV5-1 TRBD2
TGTGCCAGCAGCTTGTTTGGGACTGGGATCTACGAGCAGTACTTC CASSLFGTGIYEQYF 15 . TRBJ2-7 TRBV7-9 .
TGTGCCAGCAGCCTGAGGCTGGACAGGGGGCCCTACGAGCAGTACTTC CASSLRLDRGPYEQYF 16 . TRBJ2-7 TRBV14 TRBD1
TGTGCCAGCAGCCAGGGCCGGGTGGGACTAGCGGGATACAATGAGCAGTTCTTC CASSQGRVGLAGYNEQFF 18 few TRBJ2-1 TRBV14 TRBD2
TGTGCCAGCAGCCTAACAGGGATCAACACCGGGGAGCTGTTTTTT CASSLTGINTGELFF 15 . TRBJ2-2 TRBV7-2 .
TGTGCCAGCAGCCCTGAGACAGATACGCAGTATTTT CASSPETDTQYF 12 few TRBJ2-3 TRBV4-2 .
TGTGCCTGGAGGCCGGGACATAAGCGGGAGGGTCAATACGAGCAGTACTTC CAWRPGHKREGQYEQYF 17 . TRBJ2-7 TRBV30 TRBD2
TGTGCCAGCAGCGCTAGCGGGAGGTGTTCCTACGAGCAGTACTTC CASSASGRCSYEQYF 15 . TRBJ2-7 TRBV6-1 TRBD2
TGTGCCATAGCGACCGAGCCCTACGAGCAGTACTTC CAIATEPYEQYF 12 . TRBJ2-7 TRBV10-3 .